This paragraph covers one TCR beta chain sequence. Antigen specificity is unknown. V was pared by 4 bases and J by 2 bases, with 10 bases between. CDR1 SGHDT and CDR2 YYEEEE come from the germline V gene. The length of the CDR3 is 14 residues. Assay used: immunoSEQ multiplex PCR; TCRdb lists only in-frame clones, some missing. The data hold almost 95,000 clones, with 75% to 85% observed a single time. The sample is drawn from a study of PD-1 blockade in classical Hodgkin lymphoma. Study results and caveats: The repertoire differences lack a defined cause, possibly disease activity or prior therapy. Newly diagnosed and completely responding patients shared comparable baseline diversity.

Time point described: cycle 4 day 1 (C4D1), after 6 weeks of nivolumab. Relapses following autologous stem cell transplantation were seen in all patients, with brentuximab vedotin exposure varying. The source is a human donor with classical Hodgkin lymphoma. The chain combines TRBV5-6 with TRBJ1-5; D uncertain. The sequenced sample was peripheral blood mononuclear cells (PBMCs), obtained before the fourth cycle of nivolumab. The DNA of the CDR3 is TGTGCCAGCAGCGCGGACGGAGGCAATCAGCCCCAGCATTTT. This sequence encodes CASSADGGNQPQHF.